The 12 T cell receptor beta chains below come from one sample, sequenced in a study of early T cells in non-severe SARS-CoV-2 infection. TCRdb re-called the 5' RACE reads through MiXCR, storing one row per CDR3 protein. The profile shows 30,000 to 40,000 distinct CDR3 sequences, roughly 4% of them singletons. The sequencing sample was made of whole blood. The source is an adult who was a healthcare worker with PCR-confirmed SARS-CoV-2 infection or an uninfected control (not recorded which).

This clonotype was seen many times. The chain couples TRBV2 to TRBJ1-5; no reliable D call. Germline V gives CDR1 SNHLY, CDR2 FYNNEI. This CDR3 has 14 amino acids. V shed 5 bases and J shed 5 bases, with 13 bases lying between them. CDR3 bases: TGTGCCAGCAGTCCCTGGGTAGTGGATCAGCCCCAGCATTTT. Its protein product is CASSPWVVDQPQHF. Full variable domain (outside the CDR3, taken from reference TRBV2 and TRBJ1-5): EPEVTQTPSHQVTQMGQEVILRCVPISNHLYFYWYRQILGQKVEFLVSFYNNEISEKSEIFDDQFSVERPDGSNFTLKIRSTKLEDSAMYFCASSPWVVDQPQHFGDGTRLSIL.

The V gene is TRBV12-3 or TRBV12-4, the J gene TRBJ2-3, with D hard to call. The CDR3 length is 13 residues. V gave up 5 bases and J gave up 1 base, with 7 bases separating them. CDR3 nucleotides: TGTGCCAGCAGTCCCATCGGCACAGATACGCAGTATTTT. This translates into CASSPIGTDTQYF.

This clonotype was recorded many times. The chain joins TRBV6-6 to TRBJ2-5; possibly TRBD2 for D (6 bases). Germline V gene sequence: CDR1 MNHNY, CDR2 SVGAGI (reference sequence). V gave up 7 bases and J gave up 5 bases, with 20 bases separating them. The length of the CDR3 is 15 residues. The CDR3 loop reads CASTSGGDGVETQYF. In DNA, the CDR3 is TGTGCCAGCACCTCCGGAGGGGACGGGGTCGAGACCCAGTACTTC.

This clonotype came up many times. The chain is built from TRBV20-1 and TRBJ2-1, with 9 bases lining up with TRBD1. This CDR3 is built from 15 residues. CDR1 DFQATT and CDR2 SNEGSKA come from the germline V gene (reference sequence). V dropped 1 base and J dropped 6; count of bases not matched to a gene: 7. The CDR3 loop reads CSARVGDRVGNEQFF. The CDR3 DNA sequence: TGCAGTGCTAGAGTAGGGGACAGGGTGGGCAATGAGCAGTTCTTC.

This clonotype has a count of ten or more. The chain carries TRBV20-1 and TRBJ1-4; unclear D gene. CDR1 and CDR2 (germline): DFQATT, SNEGSKA (reference sequence). The CDR3 covers 16 residues. V was pared by 0 bases and J by 7 bases, with 18 bases between. CDR3 nucleotides: TGCAGTGCTAGAGATCGGATGGTGGGGATACCTGAAAAACTGTTTTTT. Amino acids: CSARDRMVGIPEKLFF.

This clonotype was seen ten or more times. V usage is TRBV15 and J usage is TRBJ2-2; 8 nucleotides match TRBD1. Germline V gene sequence: CDR1 LNHNV, CDR2 YYDKDF (reference sequence). After removal of 1 base from V and 4 bases from J, the junction contained 5 bases not matched to a gene. The CDR3 length is 16 residues. CDR3: CATSRARTGSTGELFF. In DNA form, the CDR3 reads TGTGCCACCAGCAGAGCTCGGACAGGGTCCACCGGGGAGCTGTTTTTT. Complete variable domain (other parts from reference TRBV15 and TRBJ2-2): DAMVIQNPRYQVTQFGKPVTLSCSQTLNHNVMYWYQQKSSQAPKLLFHYYDKDFNNEADTPDNFQSRRPNTSFCFLDIRSPGLGDTAMYLCATSRARTGSTGELFFGEGSRLTVL.

This clonotype was seen many times. V usage is TRBV12-5 and J usage is TRBJ2-7, with TRBD2 matching 9 bases. V was pared by 2 bases and J by 2 bases, with 10 bases of the junction left unmatched. The CDR3 is 17 residues long. CDR1 and CDR2 (germline): LGHNT, FRNRAP. CDR3 sequence reads: CASGLRLAGPGAYEQYF. The CDR3, as DNA: TGTGCTAGTGGTTTGAGGCTAGCGGGGCCAGGAGCCTACGAGCAGTACTTC. Based on the CDR3 plus reference TRBV12-5 and TRBJ2-7, the full variable domain is DARVTQTPRHKVTEMGQEVTMRCQPILGHNTVFWYRQTMMQGLELLAYFRNRAPLDDSGMPKDRFSAEMPDATLATLKIQPSEPRDSAVYFCASGLRLAGPGAYEQYFGPGTRLTVT.

This clonotype has a count of ten or more. This rearrangement joins TRBV2 to TRBJ2-2; 7 bases fit TRBD2. The CDR3 has 15 amino acids. After removal of 8 bases from V and 5 bases from J, the junction contained 11 bases not matched to a gene. Germline V gene data show CDR1 as SNHLY and CDR2 as FYNNEI. CDR3 sequence (DNA): TGTGCCAGCTCGTATGAAACTAGCGAGACCGGGGAGCTGTTTTTT. Translation: CASSYETSETGELFF.

This clonotype was seen ten or more times. This chain links TRBV11-3 with TRBJ2-7; tentatively, D is TRBD1 (5 bases). There are 15 residues in the CDR3. CDR1 and CDR2 (germline): SGHNT, YENEEA. Trimming left V 5 bases short and J 1 base short, with 15 bases between. CDR3 coding DNA: TGTGCCAGCAGCCCAAACCCAGGGTATTCCTACGAGCAGTACTTC. Amino acid sequence: CASSPNPGYSYEQYF.

This clonotype has at least ten counts. The chain employs TRBV6-2 or TRBV6-3 and TRBJ1-1; 10 positions agree with TRBD1. Germline V gene lookup returns CDR1 MNHEY and CDR2 SVGEGT. The CDR3 loop spans 15 amino acids. The trim removed 8 bases at V and 6 bases at J, leaving 12 bases unmatched. For the CDR3, the DNA is TGTGCCAGCTTACCCGTCGGACAGGGGGTACCTGAAGCTTTCTTT. This translates into CASLPVGQGVPEAFF.

Many counts were recorded for this clonotype. The rearrangement joins TRBV19 to TRBJ2-2; D perhaps matches TRBD1 (6 bases). The CDR3 is 15 amino acids. Germline values: CDR1 LNHDA, CDR2 SQIVND (reference sequence). V gave up 2 bases and J gave up 6 bases, with 13 bases separating them. CDR3 in DNA: TGTGCCAGTAGTATACTGGGGGCCGGGCCCGGGGAGCTGTTTTTT. This codes for CASSILGAGPGELFF.

This clonotype was recorded many times. The rearrangement uses TRBV9 and TRBJ1-3; no clear D. The germline CDR1 and CDR2 sequences are SGDLS and YYNGEE. CDR3 size: 13 residues. Trimming took off 3 bases at V and 4 bases at J, with 8 bases between the two ends. The CDR3 reads CASSDHAGNTIYF. As DNA, the CDR3 is TGTGCCAGCAGCGACCATGCCGGAAACACCATATATTTT.